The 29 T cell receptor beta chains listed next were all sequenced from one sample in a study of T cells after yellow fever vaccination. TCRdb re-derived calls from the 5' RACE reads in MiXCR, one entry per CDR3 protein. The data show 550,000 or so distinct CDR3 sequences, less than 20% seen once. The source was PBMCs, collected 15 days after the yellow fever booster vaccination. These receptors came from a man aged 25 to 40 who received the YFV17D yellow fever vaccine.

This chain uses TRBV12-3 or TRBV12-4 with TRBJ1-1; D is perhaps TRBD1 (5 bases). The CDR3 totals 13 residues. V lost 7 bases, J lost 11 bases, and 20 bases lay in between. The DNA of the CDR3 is TGTGCCAGCACCGCAGTTTTGGGGGTGTCGGCTTTCTTT. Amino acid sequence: CASTAVLGVSAFF.

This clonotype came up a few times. The CDR3 here is CASSPQTGSGANVLTF. Here the CDR3 DNA reads TGTGCCAGCTCACCTCAGACAGGGTCTGGGGCCAACGTCCTGACTTTC. The chain employs TRBV18 and TRBJ2-6; 7 bases are a match to TRBD1. Germline loops: CDR1 KGHSH, CDR2 LQKENI. V was clipped by 3 bases and J by 1 base; unmatched bases: 3. The CDR3 sequence is 16 residues long.

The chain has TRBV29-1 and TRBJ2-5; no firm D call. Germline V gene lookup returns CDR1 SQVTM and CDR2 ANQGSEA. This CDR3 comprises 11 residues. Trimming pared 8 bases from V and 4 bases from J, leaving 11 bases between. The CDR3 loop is CSTRLAETQYF. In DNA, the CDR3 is TGCAGCACCAGACTGGCAGAGACCCAGTACTTC.

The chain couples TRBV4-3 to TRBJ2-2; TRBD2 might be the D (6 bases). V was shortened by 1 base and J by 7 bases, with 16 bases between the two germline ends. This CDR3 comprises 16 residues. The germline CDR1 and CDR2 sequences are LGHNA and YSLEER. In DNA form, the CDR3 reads TGCGCCAGCAGCCAAGTGTCCGGAGGGCCTCTCGGGGAGCTGTTTTTT. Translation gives CASSQVSGGPLGELFF.

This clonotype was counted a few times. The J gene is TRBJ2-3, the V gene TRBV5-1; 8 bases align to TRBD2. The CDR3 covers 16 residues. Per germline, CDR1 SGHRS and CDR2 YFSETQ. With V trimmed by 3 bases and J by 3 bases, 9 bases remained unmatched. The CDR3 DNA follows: TGCGCCAGCAGCTCGGGAGCGGGAGCGGTGACAGATACGCAGTATTTT. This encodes CASSSGAGAVTDTQYF.

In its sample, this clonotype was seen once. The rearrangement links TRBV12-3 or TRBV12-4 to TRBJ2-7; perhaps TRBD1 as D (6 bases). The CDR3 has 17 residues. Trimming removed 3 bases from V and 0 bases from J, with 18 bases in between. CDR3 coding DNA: TGTGCCAGCAGTTTTGCCGTAGGGGACACGACCTCCTACGAGCAGTACTTC. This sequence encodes CASSFAVGDTTSYEQYF.

Written as DNA, the CDR3 is TGCAGCGCGACAGGGGACCCCACAGCAGATACGCAGTATTTT. This encodes CSATGDPTADTQYF. The chain couples TRBV29-1 to TRBJ2-3; TRBD1 aligns across 8 bases. V lost 7 bases and J lost 4; bases outside the gene matches: 10. Germline V gene lookup returns CDR1 SQVTM and CDR2 ANQGSEA. There are 14 residues in the CDR3.

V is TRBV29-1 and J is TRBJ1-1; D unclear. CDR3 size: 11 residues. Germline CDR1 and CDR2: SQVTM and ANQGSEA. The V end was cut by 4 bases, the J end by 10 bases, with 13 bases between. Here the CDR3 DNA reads TGCAGCGTTGTGACGTTGGGAGGAGCTTTCTTT. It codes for CSVVTLGGAFF.

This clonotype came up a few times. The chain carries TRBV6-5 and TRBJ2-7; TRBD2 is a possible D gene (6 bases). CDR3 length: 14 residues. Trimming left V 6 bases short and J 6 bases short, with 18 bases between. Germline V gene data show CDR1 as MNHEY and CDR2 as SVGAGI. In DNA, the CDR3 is TGTGCCAGCAGCAACGGAGGGTTCCCTTTCGAGCAGTACTTC. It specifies CASSNGGFPFEQYF.

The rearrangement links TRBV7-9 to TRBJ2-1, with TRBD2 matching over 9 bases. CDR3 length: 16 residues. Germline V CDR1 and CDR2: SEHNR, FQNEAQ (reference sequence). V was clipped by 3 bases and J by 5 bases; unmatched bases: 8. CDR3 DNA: TGTGCCAGCAGCTTTCTATTGGCTAGCGGGAACAATGAGCAGTTCTTC. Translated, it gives CASSFLLASGNNEQFF. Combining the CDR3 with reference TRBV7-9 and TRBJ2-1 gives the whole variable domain DTGVSQNPRHKITKRGQNVTFRCDPISEHNRLYWYRQTLGQGPEFLTYFQNEAQLEKSRLLSDRFSAERPKGSFSTLEIQRTEQGDSAMYLCASSFLLASGNNEQFFGPGTRLTVL.

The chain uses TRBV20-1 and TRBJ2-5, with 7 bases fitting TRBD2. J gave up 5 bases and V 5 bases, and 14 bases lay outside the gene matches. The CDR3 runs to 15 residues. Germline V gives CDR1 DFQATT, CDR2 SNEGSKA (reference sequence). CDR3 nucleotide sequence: TGCAGTGCTGGGGTATTGGCGGGAGCGAGGGAGACCCAGTACTTC. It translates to CSAGVLAGARETQYF.

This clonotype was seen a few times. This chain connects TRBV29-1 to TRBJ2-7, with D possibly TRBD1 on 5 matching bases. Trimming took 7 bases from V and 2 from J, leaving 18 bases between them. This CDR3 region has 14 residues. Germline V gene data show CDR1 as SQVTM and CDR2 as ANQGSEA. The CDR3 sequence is CSAVPRGAAYEQYF. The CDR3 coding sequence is TGCAGCGCGGTCCCCCGTGGGGCGGCCTACGAGCAGTACTTC.

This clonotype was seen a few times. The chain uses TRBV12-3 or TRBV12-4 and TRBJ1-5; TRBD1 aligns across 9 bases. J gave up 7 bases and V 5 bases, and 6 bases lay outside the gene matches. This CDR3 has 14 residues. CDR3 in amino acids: CASSAGQGRQPQHF. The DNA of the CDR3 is TGTGCCAGCAGTGCGGGACAGGGCCGGCAGCCCCAGCATTTT.

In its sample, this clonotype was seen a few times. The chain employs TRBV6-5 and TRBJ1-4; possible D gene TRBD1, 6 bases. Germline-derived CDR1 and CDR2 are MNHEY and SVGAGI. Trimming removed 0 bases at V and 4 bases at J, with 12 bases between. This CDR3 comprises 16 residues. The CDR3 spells CASSYSRDTYNEKLFF. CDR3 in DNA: TGTGCCAGCAGTTACTCGAGGGACACCTATAATGAAAAACTGTTTTTT.

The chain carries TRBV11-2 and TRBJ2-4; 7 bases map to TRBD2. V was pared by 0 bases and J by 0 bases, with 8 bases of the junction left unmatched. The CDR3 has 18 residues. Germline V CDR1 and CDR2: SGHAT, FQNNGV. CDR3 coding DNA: TGTGCCAGCAGCTTAGATTGGGGGGGTACATCAGCCAAAAACATTCAGTACTTC. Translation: CASSLDWGGTSAKNIQYF.

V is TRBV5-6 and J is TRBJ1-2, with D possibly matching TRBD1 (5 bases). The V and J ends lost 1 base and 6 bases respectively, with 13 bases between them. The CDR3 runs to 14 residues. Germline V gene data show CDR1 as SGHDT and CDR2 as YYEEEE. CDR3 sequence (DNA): TGTGCCAGCAGCTTGAGGCAGGGAGCTCATGGCTACACCTTC. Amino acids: CASSLRQGAHGYTF.

In nucleotides, the CDR3 is TGTGCCAGCAGCCCTGCTATGGGACAGGGTTTCAATGAGCAGTTCTTC. This codes for CASSPAMGQGFNEQFF. The chain combines TRBV9 with TRBJ2-1; the match to TRBD1 covers 9 bases. CDR1 is SGDLS, CDR2 YYNGEE, per germline. This CDR3 has 16 residues. The J segment lost 6 bases and the V segment lost 4 bases, leaving 11 bases of the junction unmatched.

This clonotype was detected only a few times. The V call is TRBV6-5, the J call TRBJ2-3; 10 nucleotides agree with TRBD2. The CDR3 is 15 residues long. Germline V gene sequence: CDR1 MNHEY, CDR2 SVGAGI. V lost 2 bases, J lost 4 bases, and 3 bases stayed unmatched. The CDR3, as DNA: TGTGCCAGCAGTTACCTAGCGGGAGAGGCAGATACGCAGTATTTT. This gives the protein CASSYLAGEADTQYF.

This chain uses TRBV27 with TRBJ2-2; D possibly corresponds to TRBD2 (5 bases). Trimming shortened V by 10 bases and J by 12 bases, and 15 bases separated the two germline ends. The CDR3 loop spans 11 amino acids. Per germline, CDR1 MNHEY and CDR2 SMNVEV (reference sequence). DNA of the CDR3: TGTGCCATCGGACTGCCTCCACAGCTGTTTTTT. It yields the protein CAIGLPPQLFF.

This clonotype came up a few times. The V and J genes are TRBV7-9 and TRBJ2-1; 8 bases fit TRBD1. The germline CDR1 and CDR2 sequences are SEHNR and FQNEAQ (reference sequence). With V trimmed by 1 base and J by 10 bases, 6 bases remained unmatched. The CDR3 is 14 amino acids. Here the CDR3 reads CASSLVQGAREQFF. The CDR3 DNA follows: TGTGCCAGCAGCTTAGTCCAGGGGGCACGAGAGCAGTTCTTC.

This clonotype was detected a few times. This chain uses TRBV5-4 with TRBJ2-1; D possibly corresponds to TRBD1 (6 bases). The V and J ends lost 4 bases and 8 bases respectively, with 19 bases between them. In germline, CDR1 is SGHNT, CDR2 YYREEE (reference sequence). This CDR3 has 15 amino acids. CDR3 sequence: CASSITGSLPDEQFF. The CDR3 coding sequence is TGTGCCAGCAGCATAACAGGGTCCCTCCCGGATGAGCAGTTCTTC.

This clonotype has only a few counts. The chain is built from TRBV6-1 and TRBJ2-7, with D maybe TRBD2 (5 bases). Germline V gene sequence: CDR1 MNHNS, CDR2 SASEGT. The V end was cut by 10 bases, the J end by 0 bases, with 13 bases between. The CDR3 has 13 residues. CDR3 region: CATRTGSSYEQYF. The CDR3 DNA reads TGTGCCACCAGGACGGGGAGCTCCTACGAGCAGTACTTC.

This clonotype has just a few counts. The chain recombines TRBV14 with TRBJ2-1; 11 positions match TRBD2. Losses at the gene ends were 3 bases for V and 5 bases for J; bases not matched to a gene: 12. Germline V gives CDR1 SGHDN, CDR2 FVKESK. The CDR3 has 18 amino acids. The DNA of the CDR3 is TGTGCCAGCAGCCAGGCAGGGCTTGGGGGACTAGCGGACAATGAGCAGTTCTTC. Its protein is CASSQAGLGGLADNEQFF. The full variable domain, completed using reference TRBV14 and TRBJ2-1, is EAGVTQFPSHSVIEKGQTVTLRCDPISGHDNLYWYRRVMGKEIKFLLHFVKESKQDESGMPNNRFLAERTGGTYSTLKVQPAELEDSGVYFCASSQAGLGGLADNEQFFGPGTRLTVL.

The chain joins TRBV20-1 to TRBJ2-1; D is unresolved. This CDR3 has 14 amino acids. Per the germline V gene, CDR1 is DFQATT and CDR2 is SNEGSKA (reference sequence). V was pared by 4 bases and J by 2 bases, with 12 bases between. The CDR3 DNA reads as TGCAGTGCTACCGGCGGTTTCGCCTACAATGAGCAGTTCTTC. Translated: CSATGGFAYNEQFF.

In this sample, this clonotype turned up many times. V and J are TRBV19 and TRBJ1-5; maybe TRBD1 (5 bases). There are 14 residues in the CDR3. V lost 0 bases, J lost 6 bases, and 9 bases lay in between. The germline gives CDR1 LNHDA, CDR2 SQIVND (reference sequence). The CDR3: CASSIERGGQPQHF. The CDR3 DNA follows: TGTGCCAGTAGTATAGAGAGGGGAGGTCAGCCCCAGCATTTT.

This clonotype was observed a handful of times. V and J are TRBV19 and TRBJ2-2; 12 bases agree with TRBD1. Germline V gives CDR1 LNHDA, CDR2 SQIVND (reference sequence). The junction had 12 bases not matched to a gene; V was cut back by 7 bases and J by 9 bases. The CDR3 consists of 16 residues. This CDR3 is CASNALPGQGARELFF. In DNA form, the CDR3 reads TGTGCCAGTAATGCCCTTCCGGGACAGGGGGCGAGGGAGCTGTTTTTT.

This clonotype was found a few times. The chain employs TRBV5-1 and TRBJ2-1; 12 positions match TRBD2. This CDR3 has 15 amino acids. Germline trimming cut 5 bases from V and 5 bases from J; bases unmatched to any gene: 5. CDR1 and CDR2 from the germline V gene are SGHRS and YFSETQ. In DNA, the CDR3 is TGCGCCAGCAGTGGAGGACTAGCGGGAAACAATGAGCAGTTCTTC. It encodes CASSGGLAGNNEQFF.

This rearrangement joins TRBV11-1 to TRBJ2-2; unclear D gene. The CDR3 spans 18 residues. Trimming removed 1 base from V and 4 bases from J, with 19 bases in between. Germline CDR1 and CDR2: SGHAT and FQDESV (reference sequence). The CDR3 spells CASSLGVGRRKSTGELFF. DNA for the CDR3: TGTGCCAGCAGCTTAGGCGTTGGCCGTCGGAAAAGCACCGGGGAGCTGTTTTTT. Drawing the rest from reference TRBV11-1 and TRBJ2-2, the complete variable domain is EAEVAQSPRYKITEKSQAVAFWCDPISGHATLYWYRQILGQGPELLVQFQDESVVDDSQLPKDRFSAERLKGVDSTLKIQPAELGDSAMYLCASSLGVGRRKSTGELFFGEGSRLTVL.

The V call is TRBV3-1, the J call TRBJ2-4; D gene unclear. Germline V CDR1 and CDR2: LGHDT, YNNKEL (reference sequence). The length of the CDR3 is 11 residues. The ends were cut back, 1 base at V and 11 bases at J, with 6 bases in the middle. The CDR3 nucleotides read TGTGCCAGCAGCCAAGGGATACTTCAGTACTTC. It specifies CASSQGILQYF.